These 11 T cell receptor beta chains were all obtained from the same sample, sequenced in a study of CD8+CD57+ T cells in acquired aplastic anemia. Sequencing involved patients with CD8+CD57+ cell expansion previously shown by flow cytometry. The use of genomic DNA as template underpinned the TCR beta VDJ and CDR3 profiling. TCRdb passed the reads through MiXCR, listing each CDR3 protein once. Among 450,000 to 550,000 distinct CDR3 sequences listed, around 32% were seen once. Sequences were obtained from sorted CD4+, CD8+, or CD8+CD57+ T cells (not recorded which) from PBMCs. The receptors here all came from a human donor with aplastic anemia.

This clonotype was detected many times. The gene calls are TRBV29-1 and TRBJ2-6, with D possibly TRBD1 on 6 matching bases. The CDR3 runs 15 residues. Germline V gene lookup returns CDR1 SQVTM and CDR2 ANQGSEA. Trimming left V 3 bases short and J 4 bases short, with 13 bases between. CDR3 nucleotides: TGCAGCGTTGATTCGAGGGGGTTGGGGGCCAACGTCCTGACTTTC. Translation gives CSVDSRGLGANVLTF.

The sample holds many counts of this clonotype. The chain joins TRBV7-9 to TRBJ1-1; the D is unclear. V dropped 2 bases and J dropped 0 bases, with 4 bases sitting between them. CDR1 SEHNR and CDR2 FQNEAQ come from the germline V gene (reference sequence). The CDR3 is 13 amino acids. CDR3 region: CASSLPLNTEAFF. The CDR3 region has the DNA TGTGCCAGCAGCTTACCTTTGAACACTGAAGCTTTCTTT.

This clonotype was seen more than once but under ten times. The V and J genes are TRBV30 and TRBJ1-6, with D possibly being TRBD1 (6 bases). The V end lost 1 base, the J end lost 11 bases, and 15 bases lay between the germline ends. Germline CDR1 and CDR2: GTSNPN and SVGIG (reference sequence). The CDR3 is 14 amino acids. The CDR3 reads CAWSEPGTLTPLHF. The CDR3 DNA sequence: TGTGCCTGGAGTGAGCCCGGGACACTAACACCCCTCCACTTT.

This clonotype has a handful of counts. CDR3 protein: CASSTFPGQGTYEQYF. Written as DNA, the CDR3 is TGCGCCAGCAGCACCTTTCCTGGACAGGGGACCTACGAGCAGTACTTC. The chain links TRBV5-1 to TRBJ2-7; 9 bases fit TRBD1. The V gene end was trimmed by 4 bases and the J gene end by 2 bases; junction bases not matched to a gene: 10. The V gene's germline CDR1 is SGHRS and CDR2 YFSETQ. This CDR3 spans 16 amino acids.

The J gene is TRBJ2-2, the V gene TRBV2; 8 bases fit TRBD1. The CDR3 runs to 14 residues. Germline CDR1 is SNHLY and CDR2 is FYNNEI. The trim removed 4 bases at V and 6 bases at J, leaving 4 bases unmatched. The CDR3 bases are TGTGCCAGCAGTGTCCAGGGGGCTGCCGGGGAGCTGTTTTTT. It specifies CASSVQGAAGELFF.

There are a few counts of this clonotype. One end of the junction varies from germline; a read error may be responsible. The chain uses TRBV10-3 and TRBJ2-2; D tentatively fits TRBD1 or TRBD2 (6 bases each). CDR1 and CDR2 from the germline V gene are ENHRY and SYGVKD. The CDR3 sequence is 17 residues long. The CDR3 DNA is TGTGCCATCAGTAAGTCGGGGGCAACCCCGGACACCGGGGAGCTGTTTTTT. This sequence encodes CAISKSGATPDTGELFF.

The chain is built from TRBV20-1 and TRBJ1-1, with D tentatively TRBD1 (5 bases). Trimming took 2 bases from V and 2 from J, leaving 18 bases between them. This CDR3 has 16 residues. CDR1 DFQATT and CDR2 SNEGSKA come from the germline V gene (reference sequence). Here the CDR3 reads CSARNLGRAVNTEAFF. In nucleotides, the CDR3 is TGCAGTGCTAGAAACCTGGGCAGGGCCGTTAACACTGAAGCTTTCTTT.

There are a few counts of this clonotype. The V gene is TRBV20-1, the J gene TRBJ1-6, with 10 positions matching TRBD1. With 4 bases clipped from V and 5 bases from J, the junction kept 11 bases outside the gene matches. The V gene's germline CDR1 is DFQATT and CDR2 SNEGSKA (reference sequence). CDR3 length: 17 amino acids. CDR3 region: CSAKPRQGAKDNSPLHF. CDR3 in DNA: TGCAGTGCTAAGCCCCGACAGGGGGCGAAGGATAATTCACCCCTCCACTTT.

This clonotype was seen a few times. The CDR3 coding sequence is TGTGCCAGCAGTTCCCCCGAGGGTCAGCCCCAGCATTTT. Translation gives CASSSPEGQPQHF. The J gene is TRBJ1-5, the V gene TRBV7-9; D not resolved. Between the trimmed V and J ends, which lost 6 bases and 6 bases, there was a span of 12 bases. The germline V gene has CDR1 SEHNR and CDR2 FQNEAQ (reference sequence). The CDR3 has 13 amino acids. The variable domain in full, with the rest retrieved from reference TRBV7-9 and TRBJ1-5, is DTGVSQNPRHKITKRGQNVTFRCDPISEHNRLYWYRQTLGQGPEFLTYFQNEAQLEKSRLLSDRFSAERPKGSFSTLEIQRTEQGDSAMYLCASSSPEGQPQHFGDGTRLSIL.

This clonotype was observed a handful of times. J is TRBJ2-2 and V is TRBV7-2, with unresolved D. The CDR3 spans 16 residues. V lost 0 bases and J 3 bases, leaving 11 bases between the germline ends. The germline CDR1 and CDR2 sequences are SGHTA and FQGNSA. CDR3 amino acids: CASSLAADIDTGELFF. CDR3 DNA: TGTGCCAGCAGCTTAGCGGCCGACATCGACACCGGGGAGCTGTTTTTT.

This clonotype was counted many times. The chain employs TRBV29-1 and TRBJ2-7, with D hard to call. The CDR3 loop spans 14 amino acids. Between the trimmed V and J ends, which lost 1 base and 1 base, there was a span of 11 bases. CDR1 is SQVTM and CDR2 is ANQGSEA in the germline V gene. The CDR3 nucleotides read TGCAGCGTTGAAGTCTTCGGCATGTCCTACGAGCAGTACTTC. This codes for CSVEVFGMSYEQYF.